This is a list of T cell receptor beta chains from one sample in a study of T-cell memory formation after mild COVID-19. TCRdb redid the calling of the 5' RACE reads with MiXCR, one entry per CDR3 protein. The data hold about 350,000 distinct CDR3 sequences, with around 13% observed a single time. The sequencing input was PBMCs or a T cell subset sorted from them (not recorded which). These receptors came from a young man who had mild COVID-19 (a few samples of this study predate the infection). Cell type and time point are not known. Both conserved end residues are part of each CDR3. A D gene is named only where the DNA matches it firmly. Where a row states a size, it is once, few, many or the class of an expanded clone; other rows omit it.

16,many,.,TRBJ1-5,TRBV27,TGTGCCAGCAAAATCCGGGGGGGGGCTAGCAATCAGCCCCAGCATTTT,CASKIRGGASNQPQHF
15,.,.,TRBJ1-3,TRBV12-3/TRBV12-4,TGTGCCAGCAGTCCTGGGGCCGACTCTGGAAACACCATATATTTT,CASSPGADSGNTIYF
12,many,.,TRBJ2-1,TRBV5-5,TGTGCCAGCAGCTCGCTCAGCGATGAGCAGTTCTTC,CASSSLSDEQFF
12,.,.,TRBJ2-7,TRBV20-1,TGCAGTGCTAAGAGCCGAACCTACGAGCAGTACTTC,CSAKSRTYEQYF
15,few,.,TRBJ1-1,TRBV7-6,TGTGCCAGCAGCTCGGTCGGGGTCCAGAACACTGAAGCTTTCTTT,CASSSVGVQNTEAFF
16,many,.,TRBJ1-2,TRBV5-1,TGCGCCAGCAGCTTCCCCGAAGGGGCTCCCCTATATGGCTACACCTTC,CASSFPEGAPLYGYTF
16,.,.,TRBJ2-1,TRBV3-1,TGTGCCAGCAGCCAAGATCTTCGGGACTTGTACAATGAGCAGTTCTTC,CASSQDLRDLYNEQFF
15,few,.,TRBJ1-5,TRBV3-1,TGTGCCAGCAGCCAAGTCCCCGATCCGAATCAGCCCCAGCATTTT,CASSQVPDPNQPQHF
17,few,.,TRBJ2-5,TRBV4-3,TGCGCCAGCAGCCAAGATCTGGTTGGTAGCGGAGGGGAGACCCAGTACTTC,CASSQDLVGSGGETQYF
13,few,.,TRBJ1-4,TRBV7-8,TGTGCCAGCAGCTTACCGATGGGTGAAAAACTGTTTTTT,CASSLPMGEKLFF
19,many,TRBD1,TRBJ2-5,TRBV20-1,TGCAGTGCTAAAATTGACAGGGTATATGGCTACTGGGATCAAGAGACCCAGTACTTC,CSAKIDRVYGYWDQETQYF
15,.,.,TRBJ2-6,TRBV7-2,TGTGCCAGCGTCCGGGGGGCAGCTGGGGCCAACGTCCTGACTTTC,CASVRGAAGANVLTF
17,.,TRBD1,TRBJ1-2,TRBV2,TGTGCCAGCAGTGAAGAGGGGGGACAGAGTATAACCTATGGCTACACCTTC,CASSEEGGQSITYGYTF
17,few,.,TRBJ1-6,TRBV3-1,TGTGCCAGCAGCCAAGCACGAGTCGGACCGGATAATTCACCCCTCCACTTT,CASSQARVGPDNSPLHF
15,.,TRBD1,TRBJ1-5,TRBV2,TGTGCCAGCAAGGTACAGGGGTACGGTGTTCAGCCCCAGCATTTT,CASKVQGYGVQPQHF
14,few,TRBD2,TRBJ2-1,TRBV10-3,TGTGCCATCAGTCGGGGGGGAAGCGACAATGAGCAGTTCTTC,CAISRGGSDNEQFF
13,few,.,TRBJ2-7,TRBV10-3,TGTGCCATCAGGGCCCCAAGCTCCTACGAGCAGTACTTC,CAIRAPSSYEQYF
12,.,.,TRBJ1-5,TRBV24-1,TGTGCCACCAGTGTCCAAGAGGGGCCCCAGCATTTT,CATSVQEGPQHF
14,many,TRBD2,TRBJ2-5,TRBV11-2,TGTGCCAGCAGTTTTATAGCGGGAAAAGAGACCCAGTACTTC,CASSFIAGKETQYF
15,many,.,TRBJ2-3,TRBV12-3/TRBV12-4,TGTGCCAGCAGTTTAGGGGGGGGCGACCACCTCGGGCAGTATTTT,CASSLGGGDHLGQYF
14,.,TRBD1,TRBJ1-5,TRBV9,TGTGCCAGCAGCGCGGACAGGGGAGAGCAGCCCCAGCATTTT,CASSADRGEQPQHF
15,few,TRBD1,TRBJ1-1,TRBV4-3,TGCGCCAGCAGCCACTTTAGGACAGGTACGGCTGAAGCTTTCTTT,CASSHFRTGTAEAFF
11,few,TRBD2,TRBJ2-3,TRBV29-1,TGCAGCGTCCCGGGAGGATGGGCGCAGTATTTT,CSVPGGWAQYF
13,many,.,TRBJ1-1,TRBV4-3,TGCGCCAGCAGCCAAAAGGCCCTCAGTGAAGCTTTCTTT,CASSQKALSEAFF
16,.,TRBD2,TRBJ2-1,TRBV19,TGTGCCAGTAGTACTAATAGCGGGCGCCACTTGAATGAGCAGTTCTTC,CASSTNSGRHLNEQFF